Listed below are T cell receptor beta chains from one sample, sequenced in a study of CD8+ T cells in alopecia areata. Clones were sequenced by immunoSEQ multiplex PCR, and TCRdb holds only the in-frame ones, with some missing. The profile shows under 130,000 clones, 70% to 90% of them singletons. Source: CD8+ T cells sorted from blood, taken between weeks 30 and 35, from a patient treated with tofacitinib. The source is a human donor with alopecia areata. CDR3s include the opening cysteine and the closing phenylalanine or tryptophan. D genes are given only for firm matches. The size field is filled for only some rows; it gives once, few, many or a size class.

>TRBJ1-1|.|11|.|TRBV6-6
CASTHGSEAFF
TGTGCCAGCACCCATGGCAGTGAAGCTTTCTTT
>TRBJ2-6|.|15|.|TRBV6-5
CASSLGLSGANVLTF
TGTGCCAGCAGTCTGGGGCTCTCGGGGGCCAACGTCCTGACTTTC
>TRBJ1-3|few|10|.|TRBV2
CASGGNTIYF
TGTGCCAGCGGTGGAAACACCATATATTTT
>TRBJ2-7|.|14|TRBD2|TRBV4-1
CASALGGESYEQYF
TGCGCCAGCGCCCTTGGGGGGGAGAGCTACGAGCAGTACTTC
>TRBJ2-3|.|16|.|TRBV4-1
CASSQGSGQSTDTQYF
TGCGCCAGCAGCCAAGGGTCGGGACAAAGCACAGATACGCAGTATTTT
>TRBJ2-7|.|15|.|TRBV2
CASSDGGRGPYEQYF
TGTGCCAGCAGTGACGGTGGCAGAGGACCCTACGAGCAGTACTTC
>TRBJ2-1|.|14|TRBD2|TRBV6-6
CASMSSGGYNEQFF
TGTGCCAGCATGTCTAGCGGGGGCTACAATGAGCAGTTCTTC
>TRBJ2-1|.|15|.|TRBV7-3
CASSNDASSYNEQFF
TGTGCCAGCAGCAACGACGCGAGCTCCTACAATGAGCAGTTCTTC
>TRBJ1-1|.|15|.|TRBV6-5
CASSYYGTMNTEAFF
TGTGCCAGCAGTTACTATGGGACTATGAACACTGAAGCTTTCTTT
>TRBJ1-5|.|15|.|TRBV15
CATSRDQGLGQPQHF
TGTGCCACCAGCAGAGATCAGGGTCTCGGACAGCCCCAGCATTTT
>TRBJ2-3|.|19|TRBD2|TRBV4-1
CASSQDSSLAGLITDTQYF
TGCGCCAGCAGCCAAGATAGTTCACTAGCGGGGCTGATCACAGATACGCAGTATTTT
>TRBJ2-7|few|11|.|TRBV6-6
CASSYADEQYF
TGTGCCAGCAGTTACGCCGACGAGCAGTACTTC
>TRBJ2-5|.|13|TRBD2|TRBV7-9
CASEGGLQETQYF
TGTGCCAGCGAGGGAGGGCTCCAAGAGACCCAGTACTTC
>TRBJ2-1|.|19|TRBD2|TRBV7-8
CASSLDRYIAGYSYNEQFF
TGTGCCAGCAGCTTAGACAGGTACATAGCGGGTTACTCCTACAATGAGCAGTTCTTC
>TRBJ2-1|.|16|TRBD2|TRBV5-6
CASNLLTSGVLDEQFF
TGTGCCAGCAACCTCTTGACTAGCGGGGTCCTGGATGAGCAGTTCTTC
>TRBJ2-1|.|14|TRBD2|TRBV19
CASSIGGDYNEQFF
TGTGCCAGTAGTATTGGGGGGGATTACAATGAGCAGTTCTTC
>TRBJ2-1|.|15|.|TRBV29-1
CSVEATAGAYNEQFF
TGCAGCGTTGAAGCGACGGCAGGGGCATATAATGAGCAGTTCTTC
>TRBJ2-3|.|15|TRBD2|TRBV27
CASSFGGGGTDTQYF
TGTGCCAGCAGTTTTGGGGGGGGAGGCACAGATACGCAGTATTTT
>TRBJ1-2|.|15|.|TRBV29-1
CSVEDRAYGADGYTF
TGCAGCGTTGAAGATAGGGCCTATGGGGCTGATGGCTACACCTTC
>TRBJ2-4|.|16|.|TRBV7-9
CASSLGLFGAKNIQYF
TGTGCCAGCAGCCTAGGACTGTTTGGGGCCAAAAACATTCAGTACTTC
>TRBJ2-2|once|17|.|TRBV9
CASSLRGGPQGTGELFF
TGTGCCAGCAGCCTGAGGGGGGGGCCCCAGGGCACCGGGGAGCTGTTTTTT